The 31 T cell receptor beta chains in this list originate from one sample, sequenced in a study of blood T cell repertoires in COVID-19. Sequenced by immunoSEQ multiplex PCR; TCRdb stores in-frame clones only, minus some. The top ten clones hold roughly 3.9% of a sample with about 260,000 clones, more than 80% of them seen once. The material sequenced was peripheral blood. Receptors originate from a woman in her thirties or forties with acute or convalescent COVID-19.

The chain has TRBV28 and TRBJ1-4, with TRBD1 identical over 8 bases. Germline-derived CDR1 and CDR2 are MDHEN and SYDVKM. Germline trimming cut 4 bases from V and 11 bases from J; bases unmatched to any gene: 9. CDR3 size: 14 residues. The CDR3 loop is CASSSPRDRRKLFF. CDR3 nucleotides: TGTGCCAGCAGTTCGCCACGGGACAGGCGGAAACTGTTTTTT.

The genes are TRBV5-1 and TRBJ2-3, with 12 bases fitting TRBD1. J lost 4 bases, V lost 2 bases, and 5 bases had no gene match. The CDR3 runs to 16 residues. Germline V gene lookup returns CDR1 SGHRS and CDR2 YFSETQ. CDR3 sequence: CASSFTGTGGADTQYF. The CDR3 nucleotides are TGCGCCAGCAGCTTTACCGGGACAGGGGGCGCAGATACGCAGTATTTT.

The chain recombines TRBV5-1 with TRBJ1-4; D is unresolved. CDR3 size: 15 residues. CDR1 and CDR2 (germline): SGHRS, YFSETQ. The V and J ends lost 4 bases and 6 bases respectively, with 16 bases between them. CDR3 protein: CASSIMGRHDEKLFF. CDR3 coding DNA: TGCGCCAGCAGCATAATGGGGAGGCATGATGAAAAACTGTTTTTT.

This chain joins TRBV5-1 and TRBJ2-5; TRBD1 agrees at 7 bases. CDR1 and CDR2 (germline): SGHRS, YFSETQ. Trimming at V came to 5 bases and at J to 6 bases, leaving 16 bases not matched to a gene. The length of the CDR3 is 16 residues. CDR3 residues: CASRPGPTGAVKTQYF. DNA for the CDR3: TGCGCCAGCAGACCCGGTCCCACAGGGGCAGTAAAGACCCAGTACTTC.

The chain is built from TRBV5-4 and TRBJ2-3; 7 bases are a match to TRBD1. V gave up 4 bases and J gave up 1 base; unmatched junction bases: 6. Germline V gene lookup returns CDR1 SGHNT and CDR2 YYREEE (reference sequence). The CDR3 loop spans 15 amino acids. CDR3 residues: CASSPAQGRTDTQYF. The CDR3 nucleotides read TGTGCCAGCAGCCCTGCACAGGGGCGCACAGATACGCAGTATTTT.

CDR3 sequence (DNA): TGCGCCAGCAGCCAGACGGACAGCTACTCTGGAAACACCATATATTTT. Its protein is CASSQTDSYSGNTIYF. The J gene is TRBJ1-3, the V gene TRBV4-1; weak D call: TRBD1 (6 bases). This CDR3 comprises 16 residues. V lost 3 bases and J lost 0, with 12 bases in between. Germline CDR1 and CDR2: MGHRA and YSYEKL.

The V and J genes are TRBV25-1 and TRBJ2-5; 9 bases are shared with TRBD1. Germline assignment: CDR1 MGHDK and CDR2 SYGVNS. This CDR3 is 15 amino acids long. Trimming removed 3 bases from V and 5 bases from J; junction bases left unmatched: 7. The CDR3 reads CASSDFDGQGETQYF. CDR3 coding DNA: TGTGCCAGCAGTGATTTCGACGGACAGGGGGAGACCCAGTACTTC.

DNA of the CDR3: TGTGCCAGCAGTGAACTGAGACAGGGAAATCAGCCCCAGCATTTT. This sequence encodes CASSELRQGNQPQHF. The chain uses TRBV2 and TRBJ1-5; 7 nucleotides agree with TRBD1. The length of the CDR3 is 15 residues. Germline CDR1 and CDR2: SNHLY and FYNNEI. V shed 2 bases and J 4 bases; nucleotides not matched to a gene: 5.

CDR3 sequence (DNA): TGTGCCAGCACTGGACAGGGGGATGAAAAACTGTTTTTT. It specifies CASTGQGDEKLFF. V is TRBV9 and J is TRBJ1-4; 10 bases are a match to TRBD1. CDR3 size: 13 residues. Germline CDR1 reads SGDLS; CDR2 reads YYNGEE. The V segment lost 6 bases and the J segment 6 bases; nucleotides outside the gene matches: 2.

The chain employs TRBV5-4 and TRBJ2-7; 8 positions agree with TRBD1. The length of the CDR3 is 16 residues. The V gene's germline CDR1 is SGHNT and CDR2 YYREEE (reference sequence). Trimming at V came to 4 bases and at J to 7 bases, leaving 16 bases not matched to a gene. The CDR3 region has the DNA TGTGCCAGCAGCCGCCGGACAGGGAGTCCCCTTAGGGAGCAGTACGTC. Protein product: CASSRRTGSPLREQYV.

V usage is TRBV12-3 or TRBV12-4 and J usage is TRBJ1-5; a possible D gene is TRBD1 (5 bases). There are 12 residues in the CDR3. The V end was cut by 8 bases, the J end by 5 bases, with 10 bases between. The chain's CDR3 is CASQAGYQPQHF. CDR3 DNA: TGTGCCAGCCAAGCAGGGTATCAGCCCCAGCATTTT.

This clone has just a few counts. The chain links TRBV5-1 to TRBJ1-6, with unresolved D. The length of the CDR3 is 14 residues. Trimming removed 6 bases from V and 9 bases from J, with 16 bases in between. Looked up from germline, CDR1 is SGHRS and CDR2 is YFSETQ. The chain's CDR3 is CASTATVGSSPLHF. The CDR3 bases are TGCGCCAGCACCGCGACGGTGGGGAGTTCACCCCTCCACTTT.

V is TRBV7-2 and J is TRBJ2-5; TRBD1 agrees at 7 bases. This CDR3 contains 17 residues. Germline V CDR1 and CDR2: SGHTA, FQGNSA. J gave up 4 bases and V 1 base, and 12 bases lay outside the gene matches. The CDR3 DNA is TGTGCCAGCAGCTTAGTTGGAGTGAAGACAGGGACAGAGACCCAGTACTTC. Its protein is CASSLVGVKTGTETQYF.

For this clone: The sample contains more than one DNA sequence encoding this CDR3. The chain uses TRBV5-1 and TRBJ1-4, with 8 nucleotides matching TRBD1. V was pared by 0 bases and J by 5 bases, with 0 bases of the junction left unmatched. In germline, CDR1 is SGHRS, CDR2 YFSETQ. This CDR3 region has 14 residues. This CDR3 is CASSLGQGNEKLFF. CDR3 coding DNA: TGCGCCAGCAGCTTGGGACAGGGGAATGAAAAACTGTTTTTT.

The V and J genes are TRBV27 and TRBJ1-6; tentative D call: TRBD1 (6 bases). Trimming removed 5 bases at V and 7 bases at J, with 12 bases between. Germline V lookup: CDR1 MNHEY, CDR2 SMNVEV (reference sequence). The CDR3 has 14 amino acids. The CDR3 bases are TGTGCCAGCAGTCCGGAGGGGGGGAATTCACCCCTCCACTTT. This sequence encodes CASSPEGGNSPLHF.

This chain joins TRBV6-5 and TRBJ2-1, with D maybe TRBD1 (6 bases). This CDR3 has 13 residues. Between the trimmed V and J ends, which lost 2 bases and 9 bases, there was a span of 11 bases. Germline-derived CDR1 and CDR2 are MNHEY and SVGAGI. The CDR3 protein is CASSYGRGGEQFF. CDR3 nucleotide sequence: TGTGCCAGCAGTTACGGCAGGGGTGGTGAGCAGTTCTTC.

The rearrangement links TRBV7-8 to TRBJ1-5, with D possibly TRBD1 on 5 matching bases. CDR1 SGHVS and CDR2 FQNEAQ come from the germline V gene. The CDR3 covers 14 residues. Deletions cut 1 base from V and 8 bases from J, with 12 bases between. CDR3 amino acids: CASSLDIRGEPQHF. The CDR3 DNA reads TGTGCCAGCAGCTTAGATATAAGGGGTGAGCCCCAGCATTTT.

The gene calls are TRBV24-1 and TRBJ1-2; D ambiguous. Germline assignment: CDR1 KGHDR and CDR2 SFDVKD. V lost 3 bases, J lost 2 bases, and 18 bases lay in between. The CDR3 extends over 17 amino acids. CDR3: CATSDVGPGFQNYGYTF. The DNA for the CDR3 is TGTGCCACCAGTGATGTCGGACCGGGATTTCAAAACTATGGCTACACCTTC.

The chain is built from TRBV5-6 and TRBJ1-6, with D uncertain. V lost 3 bases and J lost 0, with 13 bases in between. CDR1 is SGHDT and CDR2 is YYEEEE in the germline V gene. The CDR3 totals 17 residues. The CDR3 bases are TGTGCCAGCAGCTCGGGTCTGAGGAGCTCCTATAATTCACCCCTCCACTTT. It encodes CASSSGLRSSYNSPLHF.

The chain combines TRBV24-1 with TRBJ2-3; perhaps TRBD2 as D (6 bases). Trimming cost V 0 bases and J 2 bases, with 14 bases left between them. The CDR3 contains 17 residues. Per the germline V gene, CDR1 is KGHDR and CDR2 is SFDVKD. The CDR3 reads CATSDLRGAGYTDTQYF. CDR3 in DNA: TGTGCCACCAGTGATTTGCGTGGGGCGGGGTACACAGATACGCAGTATTTT.

CDR3 sequence: CASSIKVSGVYGYTF. CDR3 coding DNA: TGTGCCAGTAGTATCAAAGTCTCAGGGGTGTATGGCTACACCTTC. The rearrangement joins TRBV19 to TRBJ1-2; D is perhaps TRBD1 (6 bases). V was trimmed by 3 bases and J by 5 bases, leaving 16 bases between them. The CDR3 runs to 15 residues. Looked up from germline, CDR1 is LNHDA and CDR2 is SQIVND (reference sequence).

CDR3 protein: CASSSGDTGELFF. Written as DNA, the CDR3 is TGTGCCAGCAGCTCAGGGGACACCGGGGAGCTGTTTTTT. The genes are TRBV7-9 and TRBJ2-2, with D possibly matching TRBD1 (6 bases). Trimming pared 4 bases from V and 3 bases from J, leaving 6 bases between. The CDR3 length is 13 residues. Germline CDR1 and CDR2: SEHNR and FQNEAQ (reference sequence).

The chain uses TRBV3-1 (or the pseudogene TRBV3-2) and TRBJ1-5; D is perhaps TRBD1 (6 bases). V lost 3 bases to trimming and J lost 5 bases, with 11 bases between them. Germline V lookup: CDR1 LGHDT, CDR2 YNNKEL (reference sequence). The CDR3 runs to 14 residues. This chain's CDR3 is CASSQGTLHQPQHF. CDR3 coding DNA: TGTGCCAGCAGCCAGGGGACATTGCATCAGCCCCAGCATTTT.

This clone occurred a few times. This sequence joins TRBV3-1 (or the pseudogene TRBV3-2) and TRBJ1-6, with 9 bases that match TRBD1. The CDR3 is 15 residues long. The V segment lost 1 base and the J segment 7 bases; nucleotides outside the gene matches: 2. Germline assignment: CDR1 LGHDT and CDR2 YNNKEL (reference sequence). The CDR3 coding sequence is TGTGCCAGCAGCCAAGCGGGGACAGGGAATTCACCCCTCCACTTT. This gives the protein CASSQAGTGNSPLHF.

CDR3 nucleotide sequence: TGTGCCAGCAGCCAAGTTGCAGGGGGGTCCACTGAAGCTTTCTTT. Protein sequence: CASSQVAGGSTEAFF. This chain connects TRBV14 to TRBJ1-1, with 7 nucleotides matching TRBD1. The CDR3 spans 15 residues. V shed 1 base, J shed 4 bases, and the junction held 6 bases outside the gene matches. Germline V gene sequence: CDR1 SGHDN, CDR2 FVKESK.

This sequence joins TRBV12-3 or TRBV12-4 and TRBJ1-2, with D perhaps matching TRBD1 (6 bases). The CDR3 loop spans 13 amino acids. The V gene lost 6 bases and the J gene lost 8 bases, with 16 bases spanning the gap. This chain's CDR3 is CASRGGRVKGYTF. The CDR3 nucleotides read TGTGCCAGCAGGGGGGGGCGCGTGAAGGGCTACACCTTC.

The rearrangement uses TRBV11-2 and TRBJ1-1, with 8 bases that match TRBD1. Germline V gene data show CDR1 as SGHAT and CDR2 as FQNNGV. This CDR3 has 14 residues. V lost 5 bases, J lost 4 bases, and 6 bases stayed unmatched. The CDR3 bases are TGTGCCAGCAGCCGACAGGGGAAGAGCACTGAAGCTTTCTTT. It is translated as CASSRQGKSTEAFF. Filled out from reference TRBV11-2 and TRBJ1-1, the complete variable domain reads EAGVAQSPRYKIIEKRQSVAFWCNPISGHATLYWYQQILGQGPKLLIQFQNNGVVDDSQLPKDRFSAERLKGVDSTLKIQPAKLEDSAVYLCASSRQGKSTEAFFGQGTRLTVV.

The CDR3 bases are TGTGCCAGCAGTGAACGTCTGAGCGGGGGCCAATCCTACGAGCAGTACGTC. It yields the protein CASSERLSGGQSYEQYV. The rearrangement links TRBV2 to TRBJ2-7, with 8 bases identical to TRBD2. Trimming took 2 bases from V and 1 from J; bases not matched to a gene: 10. The CDR3 runs to 17 residues. Germline CDR1 reads SNHLY; CDR2 reads FYNNEI.

V usage is TRBV23-1 and J usage is TRBJ1-1; TRBD1 matches 8 bases. TRBV23-1 is identified as an open reading frame with a role that is uncertain. V gave up 6 bases and J gave up 3 bases; unmatched junction bases: 6. The CDR3 consists of 14 residues. Written as DNA, the CDR3 is TGCGCCAGCAGGCAGGGGGCAAAGGACACTGAAGCTTTCTTT. This gives the protein CASRQGAKDTEAFF.

This clone has just one count. The chain combines TRBV2 with TRBJ2-1, with D unclear. This CDR3 spans 13 amino acids. Per the germline V gene, CDR1 is SNHLY and CDR2 is FYNNEI. V dropped 2 bases and J dropped 3 bases, with 5 bases sitting between them. In DNA form, the CDR3 reads TGTGCCAGCAGTGAAATCCTCTACAATGAGCAGTTCTTC. Amino acid sequence: CASSEILYNEQFF.

The chain employs TRBV6-5 and TRBJ1-1, with 11 bases identical to TRBD1. J gave up 5 bases and V 4 bases, and 6 bases lay outside the gene matches. Germline CDR1 reads MNHEY; CDR2 reads SVGAGI. The length of the CDR3 is 15 residues. CDR3 protein: CASSSEGTGGTEAFF. The CDR3 DNA reads TGTGCCAGCAGTTCCGAAGGGACAGGGGGAACTGAAGCTTTCTTT.